The clone carrying this TCR beta chain was counted at least ten times. The antigen remains undetermined. TCRdb re-called the RT-PCR reads with MiXCR, one entry per CDR3 protein. The repertoire holds a few hundred thousand distinct CDR3 sequences, 13% to 15% seen once, with 11% in the top ten. This sample is drawn from a study of response to subunit inactivated influenza vaccine. CDR3 length equals 15 residues. From germline, CDR1 is PRHDT and CDR2 FYEKMQ (reference sequence). V lost 5 bases to trimming and J lost 3 bases; unmatched junction nucleotides: 5. Findings and limits, study-wide: Each seasonal influenza vaccination recruits few new T cells, the authors suggested.

Sequencing used PBMCs from blood, obtained less than 13 days after vaccination. The clonotype originates from a middle-aged man who received an inactivated influenza vaccine. This rearrangement joins TRBV13 to TRBJ2-2, with TRBD1 matching over 8 bases. The DNA for the CDR3 is TGTGCCAGCAGCCCCGGGACAGGCTACACCGGGGAGCTGTTTTTT. It translates to CASSPGTGYTGELFF.